This T cell receptor (beta chain) is drawn from a study of PD-L1 blockade in urothelial cancer listed by TCRdb under 2017. About the investigation overall: Therapy was started around 2014 for all patients, and atezolizumab 1,200 mg was administered intravenously every 3 weeks. Blood samples were analyzed at 3 weeks after treatment start (second dose) and at 6 weeks after treatment start. TCR sequencing covered pretreatment tumor samples and matched, serially collected peripheral blood taken before and after atezolizumab treatment. About 90% of the roughly 29 patients were identified as males with urothelial cancer of bladder origin, and a prior smoking history was reported by 18 of 29 patients. An ECOG performance status of 0 or 1 was recorded for the patients, and 0 to 3 prior chemotherapy regimens had been received by the patients. A median of roughly 140,000 T cells and 65,000 to 90,000 unique TCRs was obtained from blood samples, and a median clonality of roughly 0.08 was observed. About 10 patients achieved durable clinical benefit and 20 did not. Pretreatment blood TCR-seq was available for twenty-nine patients, at least one posttreatment blood collection was obtained for some 25 patients, and tumor TCR-seq was available for some 25 patients. Somatic, immune and clinical correlates of response to PD-L1 blockade with atezolizumab in urothelial cancer were the focus of an exploratory multi-omic analysis. Progression-free survival longer than 6 months counted as durable clinical benefit, and TCR features were additionally tested against both progression-free and overall survival. In the same patients, pretreatment tumors underwent whole exome sequencing and RNA sequencing in addition to TCR sequencing.

V is cut back by 3 bases and J by 1 base, with 3 bases in the junction unmatched. Its CDR3 holds 15 amino acids, cysteine through phenylalanine. Kept here is only the CDR3 DNA, which spans 45 bases and is read in frame from base 1. Via the germline V gene, CDR1 is SGHVS and CDR2 FQNEAQ. To estimate absolute template abundance from read counts, synthetic TCR analog templates were spiked into each PCR. The immunoSEQ assay was used to amplify TCRbeta CDR3 regions from genomic DNA with bias-controlled V and J gene primers. Sequencing of rearranged TCRbeta segments was done at approximately 20X coverage. The paper's data handling went like this. Sequencing errors were corrected by clustering, and CDR3s were annotated against IMGT so that V, D and J genes could be assigned. Only productive TCRbeta rearrangements were used in downstream analyses, excluding out-of-frame or stop-codon sequences. Clonality was calculated as one minus the Shannon entropy normalized by the log of the number of unique productive sequences. Fisher's exact test with Benjamini-Hochberg correction, at a threshold of adjusted p below 0.01, was used to find clones that differed between time points or between blood and tumor. Here the immuneACCESS table is served through TCRdb, limited to in-frame sequences with V and J called. Missing clones are a known gap in these copies; in checked studies unresolved V genes cover under half, and the rest lacks a known reason. V and J calls and clone size are copied from that table; D and trimming were computed from the DNA. In this sample the table shows 25,000 to 30,000 clones, about 79% of which occur a single time. The ten largest account for 3% to 4% of the sample.

In the paper's terms, the time point label means: peripheral blood 6 weeks after treatment start. A cohort of approximately 31 patients with locally advanced or metastatic urothelial carcinoma, treated at Memorial Sloan Kettering on a trial protocol, was included. Peripheral blood mononuclear cells were collected pretreatment and during treatment, at between 1 and 8 total time points per patient. The Qiagen DNeasy Blood extraction kit was used to purify genomic DNA from total PBMCs and from tumor samples. PBMCs were collected pretreatment and during treatment, and were isolated and stored as previously described. General study outcomes and caveats: Improved progression-free and overall survival was found to be associated with pretreatment peripheral blood TCR clonality below the median. Because of the small sample size (n ≈ 29) and the many exploratory analyses performed, the results are intended to be regarded as hypothesis-generating. Among patients with durable benefit, tumor-associated TCR clones showed greater expansion in peripheral blood 3 weeks after treatment started (n ≈ 20, p = 0.022).

Concerning this clone itself: The antigen this receptor binds is unknown. Base qualities were left out, and no much larger clone turns up one base away.

The chain uses TRBV7-8 and TRBJ2-7; the central 10 bases match TRBD2. This sequence was found in a man in his 70s with urothelial cancer. The sequencing here drew on PBMCs, taken around atezolizumab (anti-PD-L1) treatment. The DNA sequence is given as TGTGCCAGCAGCTTTAGCGGGAGGACGTCCTACGAGCAGTACTTC. Its protein is CASSFSGRTSYEQYF.